The rows below give T cell receptor beta chains drawn from one sample of a study of control samples from healthy donors and cancer patients. The repertoire was sequenced with immunoSEQ multiplex PCR; TCRdb's copy has only in-frame clones and lacks some. The table includes roughly 370,000 clones, around 90% detected once. Sequenced sample: PBMCs. All receptors come from a man in his forties or fifties with head and neck cancer. The CDR3 runs from the conserved cysteine through the conserved F or W. The D gene is left open where the match is weak. Clone size is not always given. Where it is, it says once, few, many or a class for expanded clones.

clone_size j_call v_call d_call cdr3_nt cdr3_aa
. TRBJ1-3 TRBV7-3 . TGTGCCAGCAGCTTATCTTGGGGAAACACCATATATTTT CASSLSWGNTIYF
. TRBJ2-3 TRBV28 . TGTGCCAGCACATTGACAGATACGCAGTATTTT CASTLTDTQYF
. TRBJ2-5 TRBV5-8 . TGTGCCAGCAGCTTGTTGGGGGTGAGGGAGACCCAGTACTTC CASSLLGVRETQYF
. TRBJ1-2 TRBV5-5 . TGTGCCAGCAGCTCTGGGGGGACCCGTGGCTACACCTTC CASSSGGTRGYTF
. TRBJ1-5 TRBV28 TRBD1 TGTGCCAGCAGTTTGACAGGGAAGAATCAGCCCCAGCATTTT CASSLTGKNQPQHF
once TRBJ2-6 TRBV27 TRBD1 TGTGCCAGCAGTCCTTGGGGGACAGCCAGCTCTGGGGCCAACGTCCTGACTTTC CASSPWGTASSGANVLTF
. TRBJ2-7 TRBV5-1 TRBD2 TGCGCCAGCAGCTTGGGGGTAGCGGGAGACTACGAGCAGTACTTC CASSLGVAGDYEQYF
. TRBJ1-5 TRBV10-3 . TGTGCCATCAGTACTCGATCGGCACAGGGTGGTCAGCCCCAGCATTTT CAISTRSAQGGQPQHF
few TRBJ2-5 TRBV20-1 . TGCAGTGCTACCCCTCGAGGGACCCAGTACTTC CSATPRGTQYF
. TRBJ2-7 TRBV30 . TGTGCCTGGAGTGTACCCAGACAGTCGCCCCACCTCGAGCAGTACTTC CAWSVPRQSPHLEQYF
. TRBJ2-7 TRBV4-3 TRBD2 TGCGCCAGCAGCCAAGGAATAGCGGGGGGGACTCCCTACGAGCAGTACTTC CASSQGIAGGTPYEQYF
. TRBJ1-2 TRBV30 TRBD1 TGTGCCTGGAGTATCACAGGGGTTAGCTACACCTTC CAWSITGVSYTF
few TRBJ1-4 TRBV19 . TGTGCCAGTAGTATTCCCCGAGGGGATAATGAAAAACTGTTTTTT CASSIPRGDNEKLFF
. TRBJ1-3 TRBV11-2 TRBD1 TGTGCCAGCAGCTTTGGGACAGGGGTTGGAAACACCATATATTTT CASSFGTGVGNTIYF
. TRBJ2-7 TRBV5-6 . TGTGCCAGCAGCCCCGGGACTCACTCCTACGAGCAGTACTTC CASSPGTHSYEQYF
. TRBJ1-2 TRBV4-3 . TGCGCCAGCAGCCAAGGGGACAATGGCTACACCTTC CASSQGDNGYTF